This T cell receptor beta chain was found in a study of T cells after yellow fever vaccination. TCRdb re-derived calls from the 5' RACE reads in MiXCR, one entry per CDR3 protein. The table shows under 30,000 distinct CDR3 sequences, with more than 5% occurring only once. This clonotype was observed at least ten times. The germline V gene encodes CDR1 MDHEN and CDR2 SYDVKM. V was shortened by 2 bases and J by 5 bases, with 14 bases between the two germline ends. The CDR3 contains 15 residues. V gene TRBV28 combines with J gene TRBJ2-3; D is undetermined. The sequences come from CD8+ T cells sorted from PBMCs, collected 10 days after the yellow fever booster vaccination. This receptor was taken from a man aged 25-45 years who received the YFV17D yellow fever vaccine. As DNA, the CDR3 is TGTGCCAGCAGTTTAGGGGTCCCATTGGGAGATACGCAGTATTTT. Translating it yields CASSLGVPLGDTQYF.